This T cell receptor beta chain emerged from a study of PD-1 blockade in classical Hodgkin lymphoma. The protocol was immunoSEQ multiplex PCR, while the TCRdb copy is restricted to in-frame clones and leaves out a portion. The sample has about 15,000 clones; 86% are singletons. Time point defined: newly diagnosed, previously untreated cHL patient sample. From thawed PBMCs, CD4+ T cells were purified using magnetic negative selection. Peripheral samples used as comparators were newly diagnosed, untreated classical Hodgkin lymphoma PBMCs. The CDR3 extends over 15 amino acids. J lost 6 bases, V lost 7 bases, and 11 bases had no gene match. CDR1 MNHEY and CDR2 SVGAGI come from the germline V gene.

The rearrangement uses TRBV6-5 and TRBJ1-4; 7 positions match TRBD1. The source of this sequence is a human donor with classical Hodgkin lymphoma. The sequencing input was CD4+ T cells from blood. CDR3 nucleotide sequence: TGTGCCAGCACCAGGGGCGGGACAGCTCATGAAAAACTGTTTTTT. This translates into CASTRGGTAHEKLFF.